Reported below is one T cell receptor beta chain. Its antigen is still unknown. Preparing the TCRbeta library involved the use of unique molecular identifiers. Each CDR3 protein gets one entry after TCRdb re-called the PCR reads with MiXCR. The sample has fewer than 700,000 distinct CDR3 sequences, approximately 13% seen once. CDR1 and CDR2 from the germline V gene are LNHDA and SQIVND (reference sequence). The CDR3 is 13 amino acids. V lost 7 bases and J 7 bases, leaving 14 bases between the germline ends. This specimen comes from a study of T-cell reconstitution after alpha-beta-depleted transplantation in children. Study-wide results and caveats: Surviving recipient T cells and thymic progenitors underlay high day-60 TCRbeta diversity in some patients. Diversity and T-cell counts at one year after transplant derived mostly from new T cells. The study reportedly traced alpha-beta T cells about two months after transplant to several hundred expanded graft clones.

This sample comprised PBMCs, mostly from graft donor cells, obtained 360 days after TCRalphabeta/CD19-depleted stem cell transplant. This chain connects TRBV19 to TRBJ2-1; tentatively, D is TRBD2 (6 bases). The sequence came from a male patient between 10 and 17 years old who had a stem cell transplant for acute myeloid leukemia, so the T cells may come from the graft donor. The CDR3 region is CASIADSGNEQFF. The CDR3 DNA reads TGTGCCAGTATAGCGGATTCGGGGAATGAGCAGTTCTTC. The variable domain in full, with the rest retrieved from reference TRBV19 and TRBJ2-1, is DGGITQSPKYLFRKEGQNVTLSCEQNLNHDAMYWYRQDPGQGLRLIYYSQIVNDFQKGDIAEGYSVSREKKESFPLTVTSAQKNPTAFYLCASIADSGNEQFFGPGTRLTVL.